Included here is one TCR beta chain sequence, with context. What it binds is not known. This entry comes from a study of graft-versus-host responses after intestinal transplantation. The overall study: Transplants given to recipients were multivisceral, liver-intestinal, or isolated intestinal.

The germline gives CDR1 MNHNY, CDR2 SVGAGI (reference sequence). CDR3 size: 14 residues. V lost 1 base to trimming and J lost 10 bases, with 13 bases between them. The method was immunoSEQ multiplex PCR; TCRdb's version includes in-frame clones alone and lacks a portion of them. The sample contains 35,000 to 50,000 clones, about 95% of which appear only once. Study-level points and caveats: High graft-versus-host to host-versus-graft T cell clonal ratios marked allografts of patients with graft-donor macrochimerism.

This rearrangement joins TRBV6-6 to TRBJ1-4, with D perhaps TRBD1 (5 bases). This sample comprised unstimulated CD8+ T cells sorted from spleen or lymph node cells, obtained before transplant. The source of this sequence is a human donor who was the organ donor for an intestinal transplant. The CDR3 protein is CASSYWDEGGKLFF. CDR3 nucleotide sequence: TGTGCCAGCAGTTACTGGGACGAAGGAGGAAAACTGTTTTTT.